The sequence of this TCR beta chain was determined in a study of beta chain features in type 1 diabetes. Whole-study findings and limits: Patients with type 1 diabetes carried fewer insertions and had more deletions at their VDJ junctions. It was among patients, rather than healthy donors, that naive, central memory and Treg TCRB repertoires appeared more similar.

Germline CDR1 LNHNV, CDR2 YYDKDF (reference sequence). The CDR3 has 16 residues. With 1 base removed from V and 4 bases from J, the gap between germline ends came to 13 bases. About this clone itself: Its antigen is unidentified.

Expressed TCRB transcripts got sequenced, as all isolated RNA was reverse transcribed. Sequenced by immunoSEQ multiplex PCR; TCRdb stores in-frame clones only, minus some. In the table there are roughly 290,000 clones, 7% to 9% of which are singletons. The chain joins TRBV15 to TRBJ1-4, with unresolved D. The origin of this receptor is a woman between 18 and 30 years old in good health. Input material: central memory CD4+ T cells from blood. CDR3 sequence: CATSRARGIFNEKLFF. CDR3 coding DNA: TGTGCCACCAGCAGAGCCCGGGGTATATTTAATGAAAAACTGTTTTTT.